Listed below are T cell receptor beta chains from one sample, sequenced in a study of T cell repertoires in cytomegalovirus infection. Each CDR3 protein is one row after TCRdb ran MiXCR on the reads. The table lists 200,000 to 300,000 distinct CDR3 sequences, under 8.5% of them singletons. Sequencing was done on a sample of PBMCs. These receptors all stem from a human donor in good health (CMV status not recorded). Some clones in this sample may be carry-over from other donors' samples. CDR3s include the opening cysteine and the closing phenylalanine or tryptophan. D genes are given only for firm matches. Size tells how often a clone was seen (once, few, many) or the class of an expanded clone, and some rows leave it out.

size: many; V: TRBV7-9; D: NA; J: TRBJ2-1; DNA: TGTGCAGAAGCAGTCAGCCCCTTGGCCTACAATGAGCAGTTCTTC; CDR3: CAEAVSPLAYNEQFF
size: many; V: TRBV14; D: TRBD1; J: TRBJ2-2; DNA: TGTGCCAGCAGCCGCCATACCGGGACAGCAAAGTATAACACCGGGGAGCTGTTTTTT; CDR3: CASSRHTGTAKYNTGELFF
size: few; V: TRBV2; D: TRBD1; J: TRBJ2-7; DNA: TGTGCCAGCAGTGACCTAGACAGGGGGGACTACGAGCAGTACTTC; CDR3: CASSDLDRGDYEQYF
size: many; V: TRBV6-2/TRBV6-3; D: TRBD1; J: TRBJ1-1; DNA: TGTGCCAGCAGTTACCCCCGACAGGGGCTCGCTTCGAACACTGAAGCTTTCTTT; CDR3: CASSYPRQGLASNTEAFF
size: many; V: TRBV23-1; D: TRBD1; J: TRBJ2-3; DNA: TGCGCCAGCAGTCCTAAACAGGGGGCTAGGGATACGCAGTATTTT; CDR3: CASSPKQGARDTQYF
size: many; V: TRBV29-1; D: TRBD1; J: TRBJ1-1; DNA: TGCAGCGTTCGAGGGTCCCAAACAGGGGAAACTGAAGCTTTCTTT; CDR3: CSVRGSQTGETEAFF
size: many; V: TRBV7-2; D: NA; J: TRBJ1-3; DNA: TGTGCCAGCAGCTTGACGGCGGCGAGCTCTGGAAACACCATATATTTT; CDR3: CASSLTAASSGNTIYF
size: many; V: TRBV7-9; D: NA; J: TRBJ2-7; DNA: TGTGCCGGATCAGAGAGCTCCTACGAGCAGTACTTC; CDR3: CAGSESSYEQYF
size: many; V: TRBV29-1; D: NA; J: TRBJ2-2; DNA: TGCAGCGCGCGCCCCCGGGACGGTGAAACCGGGGAGCTGTTTTTT; CDR3: CSARPRDGETGELFF
size: many; V: TRBV7-2; D: NA; J: TRBJ1-1; DNA: TGTGCCAGCAGCTTAGCAAACGGCGTGAACACTGAAGCTTTCTTT; CDR3: CASSLANGVNTEAFF
size: NA; V: TRBV29-1; D: NA; J: TRBJ2-7; DNA: TGCAGCGTTGAAGATAGTTGGGGACACTCTTCCTACGAGCAGTACTTC; CDR3: CSVEDSWGHSSYEQYF
size: NA; V: TRBV29-1; D: NA; J: TRBJ2-7; DNA: TGCAGCGTTGATCGGGGCGCCGAGCAGTACTTC; CDR3: CSVDRGAEQYF
size: few; V: TRBV15; D: NA; J: TRBJ1-1; DNA: TGTGCCACCAGCGGAGAGGACAGCCTGAACACTGAAGCTTTCTTT; CDR3: CATSGEDSLNTEAFF
size: many; V: TRBV5-1; D: NA; J: TRBJ2-1; DNA: TGCGCCAGCAGCCCGGGACCTCTAAGCTACAATGAGCAGTTCTTC; CDR3: CASSPGPLSYNEQFF
size: many; V: TRBV11-3; D: NA; J: TRBJ2-2; DNA: TGTGCCAGCAGCTTAGGGGATGGGGAGCTGTTTTTT; CDR3: CASSLGDGELFF
size: NA; V: TRBV20-1; D: NA; J: TRBJ2-3; DNA: TGCAGTGCTCCTCTTCAGGTGAAAGATACGCAGTATTTT; CDR3: CSAPLQVKDTQYF
size: many; V: TRBV6-6; D: TRBD1; J: TRBJ2-5; DNA: TGTGCCAGCGTCCGACAGGGCGGCCAAGAGACCCAGTACTTC; CDR3: CASVRQGGQETQYF
size: many; V: TRBV6-2/TRBV6-3; D: NA; J: TRBJ2-7; DNA: TGTGCCAGCAGCCCGGGTTTAGTTGGCGAGCAGTACTTC; CDR3: CASSPGLVGEQYF
size: few; V: TRBV25-1; D: NA; J: TRBJ1-1; DNA: TGTGCCAGCAGTGAACCGGACAGCAACACTGAAGCTTTCTTT; CDR3: CASSEPDSNTEAFF
size: many; V: TRBV5-4; D: NA; J: TRBJ1-1; DNA: TGTGCCAGCAGCTTGGCCGCCGCAGCGACCTATATGAACACTGAAGCTTTCTTT; CDR3: CASSLAAAATYMNTEAFF
size: many; V: TRBV7-8; D: NA; J: TRBJ2-1; DNA: TGTGCCAGCAGCTTAGCGGGGGTCCCTAACAATGAGCAGTTCTTC; CDR3: CASSLAGVPNNEQFF
size: many; V: TRBV7-2; D: NA; J: TRBJ1-5; DNA: TGTGCCAGCAGCTTAGATTATAGCAATCAGCCCCAGCATTTT; CDR3: CASSLDYSNQPQHF
size: NA; V: TRBV27; D: TRBD1; J: TRBJ1-1; DNA: TGTGCCAGCAGTTTAGGAGGGACAGGGGGCATTATGAACACTGAAGCTTTCTTT; CDR3: CASSLGGTGGIMNTEAFF
size: many; V: TRBV2; D: NA; J: TRBJ1-1; DNA: TGTGCCAGCAATGGACAGCCGAACACTGAAGCTTTCTTT; CDR3: CASNGQPNTEAFF
size: many; V: TRBV7-2; D: NA; J: TRBJ1-6; DNA: TGTGCCAGCAGCTTAATTGGAGATAATTCACCCCTCCACTTT; CDR3: CASSLIGDNSPLHF
size: many; V: TRBV7-2; D: NA; J: TRBJ1-1; DNA: TGTGCCAGCAGCTTAGCTTCAAGGAGGGAAATGAACACTGAAGCTTTCTTT; CDR3: CASSLASRREMNTEAFF
size: many; V: TRBV12-5; D: NA; J: TRBJ2-2; DNA: TGTGCTAGTGGTTTGTCCACCCCCGGCAGGGCCGTAGGTGCCGGGGAGCTGTTTTTT; CDR3: CASGLSTPGRAVGAGELFF
size: many; V: TRBV5-5; D: NA; J: TRBJ2-3; DNA: TGTGCCAGCAGTCGTCGGGCAGGGGAACCCACAGATACGCAGTATTTT; CDR3: CASSRRAGEPTDTQYF
size: many; V: TRBV5-1; D: NA; J: TRBJ2-7; DNA: TGCGCCAGCAGCTTGAGGGGCGTCGGTGAGGGGCAGTACTTC; CDR3: CASSLRGVGEGQYF
size: many; V: TRBV7-9; D: NA; J: TRBJ1-1; DNA: TGTGCCAGCACCACCGGAAGGGGCCCTAACGCTGAAGCTTTCTTT; CDR3: CASTTGRGPNAEAFF
size: many; V: TRBV6-2/TRBV6-3; D: NA; J: TRBJ2-7; DNA: TGTGCCAGCAGACCCAACCGACAGTGGAGCTCCTACGAGCAGTACTTC; CDR3: CASRPNRQWSSYEQYF
size: many; V: TRBV29-1; D: NA; J: TRBJ2-6; DNA: TGCAGCGTTGAAGAAAGAAAATCTGGGGCCAACGTCCTGACTTTC; CDR3: CSVEERKSGANVLTF
size: NA; V: TRBV29-1; D: NA; J: TRBJ1-1; DNA: TGCAGCGTTGAAGGGTTCTGGGGGGCGAACACTGAAGCTTTCTTT; CDR3: CSVEGFWGANTEAFF
size: many; V: TRBV20-1; D: NA; J: TRBJ2-5; DNA: TGCAGTGCTAGAGCAGTAGCGGAGCTCAAAGAGACCCAGTACTTC; CDR3: CSARAVAELKETQYF
size: many; V: TRBV6-6; D: NA; J: TRBJ1-2; DNA: TGTGCCAGCAGTTACGAACCACCCGTCGGCTACACCTTC; CDR3: CASSYEPPVGYTF
size: few; V: TRBV7-3; D: TRBD2; J: TRBJ2-1; DNA: TGTGCCAGCAGCTTAAACGAAGATGTAGCGGGGGGGAGAATGGCCTACAATGAGCAGTTCTTC; CDR3: CASSLNEDVAGGRMAYNEQFF
size: many; V: TRBV6-2/TRBV6-3; D: NA; J: TRBJ2-7; DNA: TGTGCCAGCAGCCCCGTTATTCCGCCCCACGAGCAGTACTTC; CDR3: CASSPVIPPHEQYF
size: few; V: TRBV29-1; D: NA; J: TRBJ1-1; DNA: TGCAGCGTTGACCGGGGAAATGAAGCTTTCTTT; CDR3: CSVDRGNEAFF
size: many; V: TRBV2; D: TRBD1; J: TRBJ1-6; DNA: TGTGCCAGCAGTCCTTTGGACAGGGTACAGAATTCACCCCTCCACTTT; CDR3: CASSPLDRVQNSPLHF
size: NA; V: TRBV6-5; D: NA; J: TRBJ1-2; DNA: TGTGCCAGCAGTTACCGGGTCACAGGTGGTTATGGCTACACCTTC; CDR3: CASSYRVTGGYGYTF
size: many; V: TRBV2; D: NA; J: TRBJ2-4; DNA: TGTGCCAGCAGTGATGGGCCGCCCAAAAACATTCAGTACTTC; CDR3: CASSDGPPKNIQYF
size: NA; V: TRBV4-2; D: NA; J: TRBJ1-5; DNA: TGTGCCAGCAGCCAAGACTCAACAGGGACCAATCAGCCCCAGCATTTT; CDR3: CASSQDSTGTNQPQHF
size: many; V: TRBV2; D: NA; J: TRBJ2-3; DNA: TGTGCCAGCAGACTTCCGGGGTTGGCAGGGGGCACAGATACGCAGTATTTT; CDR3: CASRLPGLAGGTDTQYF
size: few; V: TRBV28; D: TRBD1; J: TRBJ2-7; DNA: TGTGCCAGCAGTCCACGCGGGACAGGGCCCTACGAGCAGTACTTC; CDR3: CASSPRGTGPYEQYF
size: many; V: TRBV5-1; D: NA; J: TRBJ2-1; DNA: TGCGCCAGCAGCCCCCCCAACGACAATGAGCAGTTCTTC; CDR3: CASSPPNDNEQFF
size: many; V: TRBV28; D: NA; J: TRBJ1-6; DNA: TGTGCCAGCACCTCCAGGAGGACGGCTAGCTCCTATAATTCACCCCTCCACTTT; CDR3: CASTSRRTASSYNSPLHF
size: many; V: TRBV6-4; D: NA; J: TRBJ2-2; DNA: TGTGCCAGCAGTGACTCCAGCGGCACCGGGGAGCTGTTTTTT; CDR3: CASSDSSGTGELFF
size: many; V: TRBV7-2; D: TRBD2; J: TRBJ2-3; DNA: TGTGCCAGCAGCTTGGTGGCGGGGGGGCCCGGAGATACGCAGTATTTT; CDR3: CASSLVAGGPGDTQYF
size: NA; V: TRBV5-4; D: NA; J: TRBJ1-6; DNA: TGTGCCAGCAGCTCCGGGGGGCCATGGGACGCCGTAAATTCACCCCTCCACTTT; CDR3: CASSSGGPWDAVNSPLHF
size: NA; V: TRBV27; D: TRBD1; J: TRBJ2-6; DNA: TGTGCCAGCAGGCCAGGGGGCTTTGGGGCCAACGTCCTGACTTTC; CDR3: CASRPGGFGANVLTF
size: many; V: TRBV6-1; D: NA; J: TRBJ1-6; DNA: TGTGCCAGCAGCCCTAACCTGGGATCGGACTCCTATAATTCACCCCTCCACTTT; CDR3: CASSPNLGSDSYNSPLHF
size: NA; V: TRBV6-6; D: NA; J: TRBJ2-3; DNA: TGTGCCAGCAGTTGGGGATCCACAGATACGCAGTATTTT; CDR3: CASSWGSTDTQYF
size: many; V: TRBV27; D: TRBD1; J: TRBJ1-6; DNA: TGTGCCAGCAGTCCCCGGACAGGGACGATTAATTCACCCCTCCACTTT; CDR3: CASSPRTGTINSPLHF
size: once; V: TRBV6-2/TRBV6-3; D: NA; J: TRBJ2-2; DNA: TGTGCCAGCAGTTCCCCGAGGGCCCCGAACACCGGGGAGCTGTTTTTT; CDR3: CASSSPRAPNTGELFF
size: many; V: TRBV7-9; D: NA; J: TRBJ2-1; DNA: TGTGCCAGCAGCCCTACAGGGAAAGGGGTTTCCTACAATGAGCAGTTCTTC; CDR3: CASSPTGKGVSYNEQFF